Many counts were recorded for the clone carrying this T cell receptor (beta chain). What it binds is unknown. This sample is part of a study of T-cell reconstitution after alpha-beta-depleted transplantation in children. Study conclusions and caveats: Some patients' high day-60 TCRbeta diversity was attributed to recipient cells surviving conditioning. The authors attributed T-cell counts and diversity one year after transplant mostly to newly produced T cells.

Trimming removed 7 bases from V and 9 bases from J; junction bases left unmatched: 9. The CDR3 consists of 13 residues. The germline gives CDR1 ENHRY, CDR2 SYGVKD. Unique molecular identifiers were used to barcode this TCRbeta library. A single record per CDR3 protein comes from TCRdb applying MiXCR to the PCR reads. The profile shows 300,000 to 400,000 distinct CDR3 sequences, 15% to 20% of them singletons. The input for sequencing was PBMCs, mostly from graft donor cells, taken 360 days after TCRalphabeta/CD19-depleted stem cell transplant. The receptor was isolated from a male patient under 10 years old who had a stem cell transplant for acute lymphoblastic leukemia, so the T cells may come from the graft donor. This chain joins TRBV10-3 and TRBJ2-1; 7 bases match TRBD2. CDR3 DNA: TGTGCCATCACTGGGGCGGGGGTCGGTGAGCAGTTCTTC. Translated, it gives CAITGAGVGEQFF.